This T cell receptor beta chain was obtained from a study of T cells in Graves' hyperthyroidism and ophthalmopathy. The source material, RNA transcripts, was used to amplify TCR beta CDR3 regions. RT-PCR in the first round (using the HTBI primer set) targeted the TCR CDR3. TCRdb reanalysed the multiplex PCR reads using MiXCR and keeps one entry per CDR3 protein. The sample carries around 440,000 distinct CDR3 sequences, about 15% recorded once. Points from the study as a whole: Blood shared most expanded thyroid clonotypes above 0.001. Before onset, by a median of 6.5 months, the model predicted ophthalmopathy.

CDR1 and CDR2 (germline): LNHDA, SQIVND (reference sequence). CDR3 size: 16 residues. The trim removed 1 base at V and 7 bases at J, leaving 10 bases unmatched. This clonotype was detected a few times. Its antigen remains unknown. This sequence was found in a woman aged 18-29 years with Graves' hyperthyroidism. This chain links TRBV19 with TRBJ2-1; 7 nucleotides agree with TRBD2. The sample was blood. The CDR3 sequence: CASSIAARELRNEQFF. CDR3 nucleotides: TGTGCCAGTAGTATAGCCGCGCGGGAGTTGAGGAATGAGCAGTTCTTC.